This T cell receptor beta chain appears in the sequencing data of a study of blood T cell repertoires in COVID-19. Germline lookup yields CDR1 LGHNT and CDR2 FRNRAP. Trimming removed 3 bases from V and 1 base from J, with 10 bases in between. The CDR3 length is 15 residues. The protocol was immunoSEQ multiplex PCR, while the TCRdb copy is restricted to in-frame clones and leaves out a portion. This sample carries about 15,000 clones, approximately 73% of them seen once, and the ten largest clones take more than 7.5%. Sequenced material: peripheral blood. The TCR sequence derives from a man aged 70-80 years with acute or convalescent COVID-19. J is TRBJ1-5 and V is TRBV12-5; possible D gene TRBD1, 5 bases. CDR3 in amino acids: CASGLGEVSNQPQHF. The CDR3 DNA reads as TGTGCTAGTGGTTTAGGGGAAGTGAGCAATCAGCCCCAGCATTTT. Drawing the rest from reference TRBV12-5 and TRBJ1-5, the complete variable domain is DARVTQTPRHKVTEMGQEVTMRCQPILGHNTVFWYRQTMMQGLELLAYFRNRAPLDDSGMPKDRFSAEMPDATLATLKIQPSEPRDSAVYFCASGLGEVSNQPQHFGDGTRLSIL.